This TCR beta chain appears in the sequencing data of a study of blood T cell repertoires in COVID-19 (dated by TCRdb to about 2020). In terms of the full investigation: Collaborator samples came from the United States, Italy and Spain and covered acute and convalescent phases of COVID-19. The samples were drawn from two sources: the first 160 participants of the ongoing ImmuneRACE study, and fewer than 1,500 subjects contributed by 6 global collaborators. A de-identified subject ID, COVID-19 status, age in years and sex were almost always included in the sample metadata. The dataset comprised deeply sampled blood TCRbeta repertoires from subjects exposed to, actively infected with, or recovered from COVID-19. Where available, HLA class I and class II types were obtained from metadata supplied by the sample provider rather than from assay-based typing. The prospective study material was composed of cDNA or gDNA derived from T cells, B-cell-depleted T cells, or PBMCs. The repertoires were made available in a free public database intended to serve as a resource for research on the immune response to SARS-CoV-2.

Results and caveats for the whole study, not just this receptor: The quantity of clinical and demographic metadata differed by source and by participant and was supplied without curation.

TCRbeta CDR3 regions were amplified from genomic DNA by means of the immunoSEQ Assay, a bias-controlled multiplex PCR. Per the source publication's procedure: Nucleated cell counts per sample were estimated from amplification of reference gene primers within the assay. Sequence reads were collapsed and filtered to measure the absolute abundance of every unique TCRbeta CDR3 rearrangement. For each sample, productive Simpson clonality was calculated as the square root of Simpson's diversity index over productive rearrangements. The table was pulled from immuneACCESS by TCRdb, which kept in-frame rearrangements only. Such tables lose some clones; where checked, under half of the loss comes from unresolved V genes, and the rest has no known cause. The V and J calls and clone size were taken over from that table, and D and trimming were inferred from the DNA. Within this sample are tens of thousands of clones, with approximately 85% of them counted one time only. The ten top clones hold around 7% of the sample.

Deletion took 4 bases off V and 3 bases off J, with a span of 16 bases between the germline ends. Reading from cysteine to phenylalanine, the CDR3 counts 15 amino acids. Only CDR3 DNA is held: 45 bases, read in frame from base 1. Reading the germline V gene (reference sequence) gives CDR1 MNHEY and CDR2 SMNVEV. Remarks on this clone: It has no known antigen specificity. Base qualities are missing; no much larger clone stands one base away.

Collaborating institutions collected whole blood in K2EDTA tubes following their own protocols. For TCRbeta analysis, collaborators shipped samples in one of three forms: frozen whole blood, isolated PBMCs, or DNA extracted from either of those sample types. This receptor chain uses TRBV27 and TRBJ2-7; possibly the D gene is TRBD2, per 6 matching bases. The sequence was collected from a middle-aged man with acute or convalescent COVID-19. The sequenced sample consisted of peripheral blood. The CDR3 in this case is CASSYGTEGFYEQYF. The sequenced DNA is TGTGCCAGCAGTTATGGGACGGAGGGGTTCTACGAGCAGTACTTC.